What follows are 32 T cell receptor beta chains derived from one specimen sequenced in a study of blood T cell repertoires in COVID-19. TCRdb's table, derived via immunoSEQ multiplex PCR, lists solely in-frame clones and lacks some. This sample has about 110,000 clones; approximately 90% occur once, and the top ten carry less than 4%. The sequencing sample was made of peripheral blood. Receptors were obtained from a woman between 50 and 59 years old with acute or convalescent COVID-19.

This clone was counted a single time. V gene TRBV6-6 combines with J gene TRBJ2-7; D unclear. Trimming shortened V by 5 bases and J by 6 bases, and 26 bases separated the two germline ends. The V gene's germline CDR1 is MNHNY and CDR2 SVGAGI (reference sequence). The CDR3 is made up of 17 amino acids. CDR3 region: CASSRDSRSRPGSEQYF. In DNA, the CDR3 is TGTGCCAGCAGTCGAGATTCTAGGTCAAGGCCCGGCTCCGAGCAGTACTTC.

This chain links TRBV3-1 (or the pseudogene TRBV3-2) with TRBJ2-7; D perhaps matches TRBD2 (5 bases). This CDR3 comprises 12 residues. The germline CDR1 and CDR2 sequences are LGHDT and YNNKEL (reference sequence). Trimming took off 5 bases at V and 3 bases at J, with 8 bases between the two ends. Here the CDR3 DNA reads TGTGCCAGCAGCTCCCGGGACTACGAGCAGTACTTC. This encodes CASSSRDYEQYF.

The chain recombines TRBV7-9 with TRBJ2-7; the match to TRBD1 covers 7 bases. J was trimmed by 9 bases and V by 1 base; bases with no gene match: 15. CDR3 size: 16 residues. Germline-derived CDR1 and CDR2 are SEHNR and FQNEAQ (reference sequence). The CDR3 loop reads CASSLVTGRGTKGQYF. The CDR3 nucleotides are TGTGCCAGCAGCTTAGTTACGGGCAGGGGGACCAAAGGGCAGTACTTC.

The chain carries TRBV7-2 and TRBJ2-7; maybe TRBD1 (6 bases). The CDR3 contains 15 residues. The V end lost 5 bases, the J end lost 0 bases, and 14 bases lay between the germline ends. Germline CDR1 is SGHTA and CDR2 is FQGNSA. CDR3 in DNA: TGTGCCAGCAGCACCGCCGGGACAAGCTCCTACGAGCAGTACTTC. Amino acids: CASSTAGTSSYEQYF.

This clone was found a few times. The CDR3 nucleotides read TGCGCCAGCAGCTCCTACGGGGACAGCTATAATTCACCCCTCCACTTT. Amino acids: CASSSYGDSYNSPLHF. The chain carries TRBV5-1 and TRBJ1-6, with 7 bases lining up with TRBD1. Looked up from germline, CDR1 is SGHRS and CDR2 is YFSETQ. CDR3 length: 16 residues. The J segment lost 3 bases and the V segment lost 3 bases, leaving 6 bases of the junction unmatched.

The V gene is TRBV18, the J gene TRBJ2-7, with 7 bases fitting TRBD1. The germline V gene has CDR1 KGHSH and CDR2 LQKENI. The CDR3 extends over 15 amino acids. The junction had 6 bases not matched to a gene; V was cut back by 3 bases and J by 1 base. The CDR3 region has the DNA TGTGCCAGCTCACCGGAGACAGGGAGTTCCTACGAGCAGTACTTC. It encodes CASSPETGSSYEQYF.

This rearrangement joins TRBV6-2 or TRBV6-3 to TRBJ1-1; 8 bases match TRBD1. Looked up from germline, CDR1 is MNHEY and CDR2 is SVGEGT. J was trimmed by 0 bases and V by 4 bases; bases with no gene match: 4. The CDR3 covers 15 residues. The CDR3 reads CASSWQQGVNTEAFF. For the CDR3, the DNA is TGTGCCAGCAGTTGGCAACAGGGGGTGAACACTGAAGCTTTCTTT.

The chain employs TRBV18 and TRBJ1-4, with D maybe TRBD1 (5 bases). Germline CDR1 reads KGHSH; CDR2 reads LQKENI. CDR3 length: 12 amino acids. Trimming took off 8 bases at V and 5 bases at J, with 9 bases between the two ends. CDR3 residues: CASRGGNEKLFF. CDR3 in DNA: TGTGCCAGCCGTGGGGGGAATGAAAAACTGTTTTTT.

The J gene is TRBJ1-6, the V gene TRBV5-1; D unresolved. The V end lost 0 bases, the J end lost 6 bases, and 7 bases lay between the germline ends. Looked up from germline, CDR1 is SGHRS and CDR2 is YFSETQ. The CDR3 is 14 amino acids. CDR3 in amino acids: CASSLDRFNSPLHF. The CDR3 region has the DNA TGCGCCAGCAGCTTGGACAGATTTAATTCACCCCTCCACTTT.

A single count supports this clone. V usage is TRBV30 and J usage is TRBJ1-5; a possible D gene is TRBD1 (6 bases). The V and J ends lost 3 bases and 5 bases respectively, with 11 bases between them. The CDR3 covers 13 residues. CDR1 is GTSNPN and CDR2 is SVGIG in the germline V gene (reference sequence). The DNA of the CDR3 is TGTGCCTGGAGCGAGACAGGAGATCAGCCCCAGCATTTT. Amino acid sequence: CAWSETGDQPQHF.

The chain joins TRBV7-2 to TRBJ2-5; 12 nucleotides line up with TRBD2. The V gene's germline CDR1 is SGHTA and CDR2 FQGNSA. The CDR3 is 14 amino acids. Unmatched junction bases numbered 3, after V lost 5 bases and J lost 5 bases. The CDR3 DNA sequence: TGTGCCAGCAGCGCTAGCGGGAGGGGCGAGACCCAGTACTTC. The encoded protein is CASSASGRGETQYF.

This chain joins TRBV11-2 and TRBJ2-6, with 9 bases aligning to TRBD1. This CDR3 is 16 amino acids long. Germline trimming cut 4 bases from V and 0 bases from J; bases unmatched to any gene: 1. Per the germline V gene, CDR1 is SGHAT and CDR2 is FQNNGV. The CDR3 DNA is TGTGCCAGCAGCTCGGACAGGGGCTCTGGGGCCAACGTCCTGACTTTC. Translating it yields CASSSDRGSGANVLTF.

The V gene is TRBV5-5, the J gene TRBJ1-5, with D maybe TRBD1 (6 bases). CDR3 length: 15 residues. With 0 bases removed from V and 1 base from J, the gap between germline ends came to 8 bases. Looked up from germline, CDR1 is SGHKS and CDR2 is YYEKEE (reference sequence). CDR3 DNA: TGTGCCAGCAGCTTGGAGGGGGACAGCAATCAGCCCCAGCATTTT. As protein: CASSLEGDSNQPQHF.

The CDR3 sequence: CASSLGQGFTGELFF. The CDR3 nucleotides read TGTGCCAGTAGTTTGGGACAGGGTTTTACCGGGGAGCTGTTTTTT. V usage is TRBV19 and J usage is TRBJ2-2, with 9 bases fitting TRBD1. J gave up 5 bases and V 5 bases, and 6 bases lay outside the gene matches. Germline V gene sequence: CDR1 LNHDA, CDR2 SQIVND (reference sequence). The CDR3 sequence is 15 residues long.

The chain couples TRBV19 to TRBJ1-2; 8 bases are shared with TRBD1. The CDR3 contains 15 residues. Germline CDR1 and CDR2: LNHDA and SQIVND (reference sequence). V dropped 9 bases and J dropped 6; count of bases not matched to a gene: 15. The CDR3, as DNA: TGTGCCAGCACGGTTGGGCCGGGCAGGGGGCATGGCTACACCTTC. This gives the protein CASTVGPGRGHGYTF.

The V call is TRBV3-1 (or the pseudogene TRBV3-2), the J call TRBJ2-5, with D possibly matching TRBD2 (5 bases). The CDR3 contains 14 residues. The V gene's germline CDR1 is LGHDT and CDR2 YNNKEL (reference sequence). Trimming left V 4 bases short and J 5 bases short, with 14 bases between. The CDR3 DNA is TGTGCCAGCAGCCTACGGGGTCAGGTGGAGACCCAGTACTTC. Protein: CASSLRGQVETQYF.

This chain links TRBV5-1 with TRBJ2-5, with TRBD2 matching over 7 bases. Germline CDR1 SGHRS, CDR2 YFSETQ. The J segment lost 1 base and the V segment lost 1 base, leaving 13 bases of the junction unmatched. The CDR3 sequence is 18 residues long. The CDR3 DNA sequence: TGCGCCAGCAGCTTGCAGGGAGGGCTTCTCACGCCCCAAGAGACCCAGTACTTC. Protein product: CASSLQGGLLTPQETQYF.

V is TRBV5-4 and J is TRBJ2-7; TRBD2 aligns across 9 bases. Germline V gene data show CDR1 as SGHNT and CDR2 as YYREEE (reference sequence). With 5 bases clipped from V and 11 bases from J, the junction kept 5 bases outside the gene matches. CDR3 length equals 11 residues. CDR3 sequence reads: CASRAGTSKYF. DNA of the CDR3: TGTGCCAGCAGAGCCGGGACTAGCAAGTACTTC.

The chain couples TRBV5-4 to TRBJ1-1; 11 bases match TRBD1. With 4 bases clipped from V and 4 bases from J, the junction kept 12 bases outside the gene matches. Germline values: CDR1 SGHNT, CDR2 YYREEE (reference sequence). The CDR3 sequence is 17 residues long. This CDR3 reads CASSAGDRGIRGTEAFF. The DNA of the CDR3 is TGTGCCAGCAGCGCCGGGGACAGGGGGATTCGGGGCACTGAAGCTTTCTTT.

The chain links TRBV11-2 to TRBJ2-1, with 8 bases lining up with TRBD2. The CDR3 covers 18 residues. The trim removed 4 bases at V and 2 bases at J, leaving 13 bases unmatched. Germline V gives CDR1 SGHAT, CDR2 FQNNGV. CDR3 DNA: TGTGCCAGCAGCTACCTGATAGCGGGGTCCCCCCCCTACAATGAGCAGTTCTTC. It is translated as CASSYLIAGSPPYNEQFF.

The chain carries TRBV18 and TRBJ1-2; possibly TRBD1 for D (6 bases). Trimming removed 2 bases at V and 4 bases at J, with 11 bases between. Germline CDR1 and CDR2: KGHSH and LQKENI. The CDR3 totals 14 residues. CDR3 region: CASSPEGRGYGYTF. DNA of the CDR3: TGTGCCAGCTCACCAGAAGGCAGGGGCTATGGCTACACCTTC.

The chain links TRBV3-1 (or the pseudogene TRBV3-2) to TRBJ1-1, with 9 bases fitting TRBD1. CDR1 is LGHDT, CDR2 YNNKEL, per germline (reference sequence). The CDR3 runs to 14 residues. Trimming cost V 6 bases and J 1 base; bases outside gene matches: 3. The DNA of the CDR3 is TGTGCCAGCAGTCTGACAGGGGGGAACACTGAAGCTTTCTTT. Encoded protein: CASSLTGGNTEAFF.

The chain employs TRBV18 and TRBJ2-2, with D hard to call. Trimming pared 8 bases from V and 1 base from J, leaving 8 bases between. Germline V gene data show CDR1 as KGHSH and CDR2 as LQKENI. The CDR3 is made up of 13 amino acids. The CDR3 reads CASHTQNTGELFF. The CDR3 DNA is TGTGCCAGCCACACCCAGAACACCGGGGAGCTGTTTTTT.

The J gene is TRBJ2-1, the V gene TRBV29-1, with a possible D match to TRBD2 (6 bases). The germline V gene encodes CDR1 SQVTM and CDR2 ANQGSEA. V lost 3 bases and J lost 9, with 18 bases in between. This CDR3 spans 14 amino acids. CDR3 sequence reads: CSVDPLGEVGEQFF. CDR3 in DNA: TGCAGCGTTGACCCCCTTGGGGAGGTCGGTGAGCAGTTCTTC.

This chain links TRBV15 with TRBJ1-3; D is ambiguous. Germline V gene sequence: CDR1 LNHNV, CDR2 YYDKDF (reference sequence). There are 14 residues in the CDR3. Trimming removed 0 bases at V and 0 bases at J, with 3 bases between. The CDR3 sequence: CATSRDSSGNTIYF. In DNA, the CDR3 is TGTGCCACCAGCAGAGACAGCTCTGGAAACACCATATATTTT.

The rearrangement joins TRBV15 to TRBJ2-1; 14 positions match TRBD2. Per germline, CDR1 LNHNV and CDR2 YYDKDF (reference sequence). This CDR3 is built from 22 residues. V lost 3 bases, J lost 6 bases, and 22 bases stayed unmatched. CDR3 residues: CATSRSTGGGTSGSLFGNEQFF. CDR3 nucleotides: TGTGCCACCAGCAGGTCCACAGGTGGGGGGACTAGCGGGAGTCTTTTTGGCAATGAGCAGTTCTTC. The entire variable domain, with the rest obtained from reference TRBV15 and TRBJ2-1, is as follows: DAMVIQNPRYQVTQFGKPVTLSCSQTLNHNVMYWYQQKSSQAPKLLFHYYDKDFNNEADTPDNFQSRRPNTSFCFLDIRSPGLGDTAMYLCATSRSTGGGTSGSLFGNEQFFGPGTRLTVL.

This clone was picked up one time. The chain has TRBV25-1 and TRBJ1-4, with D unresolved. CDR1 is MGHDK, CDR2 SYGVNS, per germline. The CDR3 extends over 12 amino acids. The V end lost 5 bases, the J end lost 10 bases, and 11 bases lay between the germline ends. CDR3 in amino acids: CASSNQAGKLFF. The CDR3 DNA reads as TGTGCCAGCAGTAACCAGGCAGGAAAACTGTTTTTT.

The gene calls are TRBV18 and TRBJ2-4; D remains ambiguous. The CDR3 covers 12 residues. V dropped 8 bases and J dropped 13 bases, with 18 bases sitting between them. Germline lookup yields CDR1 KGHSH and CDR2 LQKENI. CDR3 sequence (DNA): TGTGCCAGCACCGCACACAGTAGATCACAGTACTTC. Its protein is CASTAHSRSQYF.

The gene calls are TRBV27 and TRBJ1-1; TRBD1 is a possible D gene (5 bases). The CDR3 spans 16 residues. In germline, CDR1 is MNHEY, CDR2 SMNVEV (reference sequence). Trimming pared 6 bases from V and 1 base from J, leaving 18 bases between. The CDR3 is CASRNTRQSTNTEAFF. CDR3 DNA: TGTGCCAGCAGAAATACGAGACAGTCTACGAACACTGAAGCTTTCTTT.

The chain links TRBV6-5 to TRBJ2-2; tentative D call: TRBD1 (5 bases). The CDR3 is 11 amino acids. The germline V and J ends were trimmed by 8 bases and 7 bases, with 8 bases remaining between them. Per the germline V gene, CDR1 is MNHEY and CDR2 is SVGAGI. CDR3 loop: CASGRVGELFF. DNA for the CDR3: TGTGCCAGCGGCAGGGTCGGGGAGCTGTTTTTT.

The chain couples TRBV19 to TRBJ2-7, with 8 positions matching TRBD2. V dropped 6 bases and J dropped 0; count of bases not matched to a gene: 10. This CDR3 region has 16 residues. The V gene's germline CDR1 is LNHDA and CDR2 SQIVND (reference sequence). For the CDR3, the DNA is TGTGCCAGTAGCCGGTATTCCGGGACTAGCTCCTACGAGCAGTACTTC. Translating gives CASSRYSGTSSYEQYF.

This chain connects TRBV5-1 to TRBJ2-7; 8 nucleotides align to TRBD1. V lost 4 bases, J lost 1 base, and 7 bases stayed unmatched. The CDR3 spans 15 residues. CDR1 and CDR2 from the germline V gene are SGHRS and YFSETQ. The CDR3 bases are TGCGCCAGCAGCGGCCCGGGACAGGAGTCCTACGAGCAGTACTTC. Encoded protein: CASSGPGQESYEQYF.